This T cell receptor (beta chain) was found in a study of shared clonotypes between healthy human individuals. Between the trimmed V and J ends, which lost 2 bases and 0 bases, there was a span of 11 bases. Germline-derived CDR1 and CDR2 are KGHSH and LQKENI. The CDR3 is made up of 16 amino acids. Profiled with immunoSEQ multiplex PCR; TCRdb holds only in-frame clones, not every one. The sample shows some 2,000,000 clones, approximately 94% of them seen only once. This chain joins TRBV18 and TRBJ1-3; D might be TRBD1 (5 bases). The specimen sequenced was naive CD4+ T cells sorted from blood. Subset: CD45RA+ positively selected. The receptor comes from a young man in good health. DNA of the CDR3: TGTGCCAGCTCACCAGACTCCGGGACCTCTGGAAACACCATATATTTT. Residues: CASSPDSGTSGNTIYF.